This T cell receptor (beta chain) was obtained from a study of cytomegalovirus exposure and HLA in healthy donors (TCRdb year 2017). Regarding the study in general: An earlier analysis of fewer than 750 of the donors reported under 300 Gb of sequence data and around 110 million unique TCR beta sequences obtained from about 200 million T cells. Across around 400 genotyped donors of the cohort, an average of about 220,000 unique TCR beta nucleotide sequences per donor were sequenced, and 15% to 20% of those sequences were non-productive. The number of donors typed differed by locus, with 629-630 for A, B, C, DRB1 and DQB1, roughly 520 for DQA1, about 610 for DPA1, and approximately 470 for DPB1. Every discovery cohort repertoire had been produced on one sequencing platform. A later genetic analysis used genome-wide SNP genotypes for about 55% of the 666 donors, treating that subset as a discovery cohort. An early release covering roughly 600 HLA-typed donors comprised around 300 gigabases of sequencing data and 65 million to 100 million unique TCR sequences. To predict cytomegalovirus infection status, the study combined high-throughput TCR immunosequencing, statistical association of individual TCRs with disease status, and machine learning. Using immunosequencing, the study profiled T cell repertoires from about 620 subjects and related those repertoires to cytomegalovirus serostatus. Rather than using new phenotypic data, the later analysis identified candidate immune exposures from TCR beta sequences and from how often those sequences occurred across donors. The study aimed to test whether cataloging public T cell receptors could reveal signatures of past pathogen exposure. Of the 350 to 450 genotyped donors, approximately 83% fell in the genetic ancestry cluster associated with self-reported Caucasian donors. Along with the roughly 670-subject first cohort, a separate validation cohort of 120 different subjects was used. Both class I and class II loci were covered by HLA typing, at four-digit resolution. To decide whether each TCR beta V gene segment behaved as functional or pseudogenic, an earlier analysis of 587 of the donors relied on high-throughput TCR beta sequencing. Donor age, sex, ethnicity and CMV serostatus were compiled alongside the repertoire data. To study patterns of TCR occurrence, a later analysis re-analyzed previously published TCR beta repertoires from hundreds of donors and added high-resolution HLA genotyping. Because of strong linkage in the cohort, roughly five DR-DQ haplotypes were treated as single units for association and clustering. Overall results and qualifications from the work: Because HLA typing was unavailable for some donors at each locus, only the typed subset was used in association tests. In a later analysis, several top co-occurrence clusters were reported to appear linked to parvovirus B19, influenza, CMV and Epstein-Barr virus. Linkage disequilibrium might explain the correlated functional status among segregating V segments, but an unknown experimental factor could not be excluded. In a later analysis, most CMV-associated TCR beta chains were found to appear HLA-restricted, with HLA associations seemingly driven largely by CMV exposure. An earlier analysis of approximately 540 of the donors showed that most TCR beta V segments appeared in productive rearrangements either about 90% or about 30% of the time, which broadly matched IMGT annotations. A later genetic analysis reported fewer N-insertions in productive TCRs among donors in an Asian-associated ancestry cluster than the roughly 640-donor mean. In vitro tests confirmed that a few of the cytomegalovirus-associated TCR beta chains recognize cytomegalovirus antigens. A later analysis found that TCR association rates varied across HLA loci, with DRB1 alleles showing the most associated TCRs and HLA-C alleles the fewest. While some public TCRs were present in many individuals, most TCR sequences turned up only very rarely across donors. When HLA alleles, especially DR and DQ, strongly co-occurred, attributing TCR associations to individual alleles was difficult. The sequencing pipeline was judged likely to have produced a cluster of highly shared sequence variants as a technical artifact. Compared with equally common non-associated chains, HLA-associated TCR beta chains in a later analysis were more clonally expanded and had lower generation probabilities. The study listed approximately 150 TCR beta chains as associated with cytomegalovirus. Because counts were too low, some 17 rarely observed V segments, including chromosome 9 orphons, were excluded from the earlier analysis of 587 of the donors. A later genetic analysis associated a missense DCLRE1C variant with V-gene and J-gene trimming of TCR beta chains, and an independent cohort replicated the association. In both the original and validation cohorts, the classifier was reported to diagnose cytomegalovirus status with high specificity and sensitivity. Presence/absence analyses assumed roughly uniform sequencing depth across donors, an assumption that may not hold. A further reported finding was that TCR beta sequences accurately predicted the HLA-A and HLA-B alleles for most subjects in the first cohort. A later analysis associated about 17,000 TCR beta sequences with specific HLA alleles at a false discovery rate of 0.05. In this cohort, only TCR beta chains were sequenced, and detectable features were limited by the absence of alpha or paired-chain data. Immune exposure information for the cohort was limited to CMV serostatus. According to the authors, the approach could potentially be generalized to other disease states and immunological phenotypes. The 87-base-pair reads could not distinguish some IMGT-functional V segments, including TRBV6-2 and TRBV6-3, so those segments were excluded.

Library preparation employed the immunoSEQ multiplex PCR assay. For the multiplex PCR, a mixture combining 60 forward primers for TCR Vbeta segments and 13 reverse primers for TCR Jbeta segments was used. The CDR3 region of rearranged TCR beta genes was amplified from genomic DNA by a multiplex PCR assay. The amplified TCR beta libraries were sequenced on the Illumina HiSeq System as 87-base-pair reads. As for the authors' bioinformatics: A later analysis counted 75 million to 100 million unique TCR beta chains across the 666 repertoires, and some 11 million of these chains were shared by at least two donors. A nearest-neighbor algorithm error-corrected the raw reads and collapsed the reads into unique sequences, merging closely related sequences to remove PCR and sequencing errors. CDR3 sequences were aligned to IMGT reference sequences to assign V, D and J gene segments. Each retained sequence needed at least a six-nucleotide match to both a V gene segment and a J gene segment. Rearrangements were called productive when the CDR3 lacked stop codons and stayed in frame with V and J; all others were non-productive. Following IMGT convention, CDR3 was defined as the stretch from the second conserved V-encoded cysteine to the conserved J-encoded phenylalanine. The earlier analysis of 587 of the donors excluded any sequence lacking an unambiguous match to a single V gene segment. An earlier analysis of a few hundred of the donors called V segments functional above 56.7% productive rearrangements and segregating when the between-donor standard deviation exceeded 5%. To diagnose cytomegalovirus status from the catalog of TCR beta chain sequences, a statistical classification framework was built. In a later analysis, V and J genes were assigned by comparing TCR nucleotide sequences against IMGT/GENE-DB human TR gene sequences. A later analysis assigned CDR3 sequences and most-parsimonious VDJ recombination scenarios with the TCRdist pipeline. In a later analysis, each TCR beta chain was defined by its CDR3 amino acid sequence together with its V-gene family, and reads without a unique V-gene family were excluded. To address suspected cross-contamination and a sequencing artifact, a later analysis removed 592 highly shared, low-generation-probability nucleotide sequences. For each public chain, a later analysis derived a clonal expansion index from normalized ranks of inferred template counts within each repertoire. In a later analysis, generation probabilities were computed with a VDJ recombination model fitted to out-of-frame rearrangements, and the resulting probabilities were checked against IGoR. In a later analysis, hypergeometric tests were used to score TCR-TCR, TCR-HLA and TCR-CMV co-occurrence, with a repertoire-size bias correction applied to TCR pairs. A later analysis estimated false discovery rates by permuting HLA or CMV assignments 20 times. In a later analysis, co-occurring TCRs were grouped using DBSCAN, with TCRdist sequence similarity added in when clustering inside HLA-allele-positive subsets. Repertoires with fewer than 30,000 or more than 120,000 public chains, plus five repertoires with anomalous nucleotide sharing, were excluded from co-occurrence clustering. TCRdb carries this immuneACCESS record with in-frame sequences only. Its versions omit some clonotypes, under half of them owing to an unresolved V gene in the studies checked, with the rest unexplained. From that table come the V and J calls and clone size; the DNA was used to work out D and trimming. The sample table records about 180,000 clones; 84% of these occur just once. Of the sample, around 4.9% falls within the top ten clones.

The cohort consisted of some 670 healthy bone marrow donors. At the time of sampling, all cohort members were nominally healthy, though unrecorded immune exposures were likely present. The donor tested CMV seronegative and was one of the 352 seronegative cohort members. Each donor provided a peripheral blood sample, and peripheral blood mononuclear cells were used for TCR beta sequencing. Genomic DNA extraction from the blood cell samples was performed with the Qiagen DNeasy Blood Extraction Kit. V drops 0 bases and J drops 5 bases, leaving 15 bases in between. For CDR1 and CDR2, the germline V gene lists LGHNA and YSLEER. From cysteine to phenylalanine, the CDR3 is 16 amino acids long. Only CDR3 DNA is held: 48 bases, read in frame from base 1. As to this clone: The specificity of this receptor is unknown. The record has no base qualities; no much larger clone is one base away.

The source is a man between 18 and 35 years old in good health and CMV-seronegative. The chain is made from TRBV4-3 and TRBJ2-3; possibly the D gene is TRBD2, per 7 matching bases. The sequenced material came from PBMCs. The DNA is as follows: TGCGCCAGCAGCCAAGATAGGGGGGGGCCAGGAGATACGCAGTATTTT. Translated, it gives CASSQDRGGPGDTQYF.